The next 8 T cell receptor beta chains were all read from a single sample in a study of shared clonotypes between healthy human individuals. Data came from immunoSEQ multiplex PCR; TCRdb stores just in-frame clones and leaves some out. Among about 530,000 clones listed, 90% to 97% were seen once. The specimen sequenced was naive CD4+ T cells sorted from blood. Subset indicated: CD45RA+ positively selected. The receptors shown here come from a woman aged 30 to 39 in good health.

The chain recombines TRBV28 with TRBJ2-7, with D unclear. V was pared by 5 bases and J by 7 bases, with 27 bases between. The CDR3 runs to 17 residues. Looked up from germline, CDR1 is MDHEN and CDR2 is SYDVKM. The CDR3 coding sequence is TGTGCCAGCAGTCGCCCCAGGAAGAATACGAGGTACGGGGAGCAGTACTTC. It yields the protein CASSRPRKNTRYGEQYF.

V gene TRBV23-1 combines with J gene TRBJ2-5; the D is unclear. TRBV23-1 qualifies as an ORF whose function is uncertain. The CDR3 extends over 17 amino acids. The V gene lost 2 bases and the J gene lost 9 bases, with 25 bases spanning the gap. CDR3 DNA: TGCGCCAGCAGTCAAAGGCTCTGCGGACGCCCGACTTGGGCCCAGTACTTC. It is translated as CASSQRLCGRPTWAQYF.

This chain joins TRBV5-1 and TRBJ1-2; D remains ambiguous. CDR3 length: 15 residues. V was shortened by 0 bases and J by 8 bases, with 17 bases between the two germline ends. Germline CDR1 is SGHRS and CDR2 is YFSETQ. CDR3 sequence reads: CASSLEGDQIRGYTF. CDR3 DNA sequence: TGCGCCAGCAGCTTGGAGGGAGACCAGATTCGGGGCTACACCTTC. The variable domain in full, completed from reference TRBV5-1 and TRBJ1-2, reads KAGVTQTPRYLIKTRGQQVTLSCSPISGHRSVSWYQQTPGQGLQFLFEYFSETQRNKGNFPGRFSGRQFSNSRSEMNVSTLELGDSALYLCASSLEGDQIRGYTFGSGTRLTVV.

CDR3 nucleotide sequence: TGCGCCAGCAGTTTCAGGGCGGGAGGGCCTTACAATGAGCAGTTCTTC. Protein product: CASSFRAGGPYNEQFF. The rearrangement joins TRBV5-1 to TRBJ2-1; TRBD2 aligns across 9 bases. This CDR3 comprises 16 residues. V was pared by 5 bases and J by 4 bases, with 10 bases of the junction left unmatched. The germline CDR1 and CDR2 sequences are SGHRS and YFSETQ. The whole variable domain, filled in from reference TRBV5-1 and TRBJ2-1, reads KAGVTQTPRYLIKTRGQQVTLSCSPISGHRSVSWYQQTPGQGLQFLFEYFSETQRNKGNFPGRFSGRQFSNSRSEMNVSTLELGDSALYLCASSFRAGGPYNEQFFGPGTRLTVL.

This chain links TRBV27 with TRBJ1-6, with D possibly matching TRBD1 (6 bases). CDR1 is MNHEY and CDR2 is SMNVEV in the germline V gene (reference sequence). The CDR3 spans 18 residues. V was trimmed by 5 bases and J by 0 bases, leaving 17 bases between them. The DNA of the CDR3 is TGTGCCAGCAGTCCCAGAACGACAGGAAGCTCCTATAATTCACCCCTCCACTTT. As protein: CASSPRTTGSSYNSPLHF.

The CDR3 loop is CASSLSGASSYNEQFF. CDR3 sequence (DNA): TGCGCCAGCAGCTTGAGTGGGGCGAGCTCCTACAATGAGCAGTTCTTC. The chain recombines TRBV5-1 with TRBJ2-1, with TRBD1 as a possible D gene (5 bases). From germline, CDR1 is SGHRS and CDR2 YFSETQ. Deletions cut 1 base from V and 0 bases from J, with 11 bases between. There are 16 residues in the CDR3.

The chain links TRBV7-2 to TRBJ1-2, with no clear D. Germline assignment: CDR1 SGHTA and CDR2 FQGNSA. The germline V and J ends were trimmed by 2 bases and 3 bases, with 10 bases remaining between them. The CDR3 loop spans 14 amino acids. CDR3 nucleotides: TGTGCCAGCAGCTTACAAGGTGGGGACTATGGCTACACCTTC. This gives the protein CASSLQGGDYGYTF.

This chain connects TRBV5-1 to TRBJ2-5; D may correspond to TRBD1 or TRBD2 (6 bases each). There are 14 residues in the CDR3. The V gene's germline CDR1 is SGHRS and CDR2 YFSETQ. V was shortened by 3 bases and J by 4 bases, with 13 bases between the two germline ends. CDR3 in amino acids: CASSSGGAPETQYF. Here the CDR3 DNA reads TGCGCCAGCAGCTCCGGGGGCGCCCCAGAGACCCAGTACTTC. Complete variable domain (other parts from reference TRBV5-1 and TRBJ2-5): KAGVTQTPRYLIKTRGQQVTLSCSPISGHRSVSWYQQTPGQGLQFLFEYFSETQRNKGNFPGRFSGRQFSNSRSEMNVSTLELGDSALYLCASSSGGAPETQYFGPGTRLLVL.